One T cell receptor (beta chain) is described in this entry. Its target is not known. Profiled with immunoSEQ multiplex PCR; TCRdb holds only in-frame clones, not every one. Counted here are 130,000 or so clones, around 89% occurring once; the ten biggest clones make up 2.5% to 3.5%. These data are taken from a study of T cell responses to AZD1222 COVID-19 vaccine. Findings and caveats of the study: Clonal diversity may have been underestimated in mostly white British donors.

The sample consisted of peripheral blood, taken on day 0 of AZD1222 vaccination. The TCR was taken from an adult in good health.

Here the CDR3 DNA reads TGTGCCAGCAGCTTGGGACAGGGAGTCAGCTCTGGAAACACCATATATTTT. Translated, it gives CASSLGQGVSSGNTIYF. The chain has TRBV7-9 and TRBJ1-3, with TRBD1 matching over 9 bases. The CDR3 loop spans 17 amino acids. Looked up from germline, CDR1 is SEHNR and CDR2 is FQNEAQ (reference sequence). The V segment lost 3 bases and the J segment 0 bases; nucleotides outside the gene matches: 6.